This T cell receptor (beta chain) was found in a study of blood T cell repertoires in COVID-19. Study as a whole: Acute and convalescent COVID-19 samples came from the United States, Italy and Spain. The analysed material was cDNA or gDNA that came from T cells, B-cell-depleted T cells, or PBMCs.

V lost 7 bases and J lost 7; bases outside the gene matches: 12. The CDR3 is 14 residues long. CDR1 is SQVTM, CDR2 ANQGSEA, per germline. Source study methods: The authors estimated nucleated cell counts from reference gene primer amplification. Sequenced by immunoSEQ multiplex PCR; TCRdb stores in-frame clones only, minus some. V and J calls and clone size are copied from that table; D and trimming were computed from the DNA. The sample lists some 180,000 clones; around 83% were seen once. Sequenced material: peripheral blood. This sequence originates from a human donor in a cohort sampled during active COVID-19. The chain links TRBV29-1 to TRBJ2-1; 8 nucleotides align to TRBD2. The CDR3 DNA reads TGCAGCGAAAGAGGGAGTAGCGGGGTGAATGAGCAGTTCTTC. Translation: CSERGSSGVNEQFF.